This TCR beta chain emerged from a study of neurological immune-mediated disorders (dated by TCRdb to between 2019 and 2020). Turning to the overall study: The study compared peripheral blood TCR-beta repertoires of HTLV-I-associated myelopathy (HAM/TSP) patients, multiple sclerosis patients and healthy controls using UMI-based sequencing. The 100 to 110 TCR-beta libraries covered PBMC samples along with longitudinal samples, technical triplicates, and paired sorted CD4+ and CD8+ T-cell subsets. Longitudinal HAM/TSP and healthy donors had 3 time-points each (roughly 3-45 month intervals). The cohort was made up of about 66 subjects, consisting of 15 or so HAM/TSP patients, about 35 multiple sclerosis patients and about 20 healthy controls. General study outcomes and caveats: TCR clonal expansion was highest in HAM/TSP patients and lowest in MS patients, with MS patients falling below even healthy controls. Expanded clones from different subjects shared no identical CDR3 amino acid sequences, which suggests that TCR-beta repertoires were private in all groups.

This clonotype was seen at least ten times. What this receptor recognizes is not known. Within one base of it there is no much larger clone, and no base qualities were kept. cDNA synthesis used template-switch 5'RACE with a primer carrying a 10-nucleotide random unique molecular identifier tagging each TCR transcript. Every sequencing run yielded over 190 million TCR-beta sequences covering 15-18 subjects. The RNeasy kit was used to extract total RNA. TCR-beta VDJ regions were amplified with primers for the TCR constant region and the 5'RACE anchor, using the KAPA Real-time Library Amplification kit. A first PCR added sample indexes and Illumina adaptors, and a second PCR then raised library yield. After purification with Ampure beads, the TCR product of roughly 650 bp was size-selected on a 2% E-gel SizeSelection system. Before pooling, libraries had their quality checked on a Bioanalyzer, their concentration measured with Qubit, and their quantity determined with the Kapa Library Quantification kit. An Illumina HiSeq 2500 sequenced the libraries paired-end 2 x 150 bp. To increase sequence diversity, about 24-32% phiX was spiked into each library pool. In the original analysis: The quality-filtered reads were processed with the UMI-based MiGEC pipeline, whose error correction step removed more than 85% of the raw TCR sequences. VDJ genes were aligned to IMGT germline references, and each clonotype was defined by a unique CDR3 amino acid sequence together with V-J genes. VDJtools evaluated clonal expansion, Shannon diversity and CDR3 relatedness (CalcPairwiseDistances, ClusterSamples); CLCbio workbench built phylogenetic trees. Using coefficient-of-variation modelling across technical triplicates, the study counted a clone as expanded if it had at least 8 unique UMIs. TCRdb reworked the public reads: Q25 trimming with fastp, MiXCR clone assembly, productive beta chains retained. Rows matching on CDR3 protein sequence are summarized as one entry with the most common DNA and genes. The V and J calls were not made by the authors but by TCRdb's processing. Within this sample are tens of thousands of distinct CDR3 sequences, with roughly 15% of them counted one time only. The top ten hold around 4.3% of the sample.

Taken with the paper, the label for time point translates to: longitudinal time-point 1 (baseline). For the unsorted PBMC libraries, 2 million PBMCs were stored in RNAlater at -80 degrees C until RNA extraction and were used to generate the libraries. PBMCs were separated from peripheral blood using Ficoll-Hypaque density gradient centrifugation and then cryopreserved in liquid nitrogen. V is clipped by 3 bases and J by 7 bases, and the sequence between their germline boundaries is 24 bases long. CDR1 and CDR2, looked up from the germline V gene (reference sequence), are DFQATT and SNEGSKA. Its CDR3 holds 16 amino acids, cysteine through phenylalanine. Kept here is only the CDR3 DNA, which spans 48 bases and is read in frame from base 1.

What was sequenced was PBMCs. This receptor was obtained from a female donor with HTLV-1-associated myelopathy (HAM/TSP). This chain is built from TRBV20-1 and TRBJ2-5, with the D gene tentatively TRBD1 or TRBD2, based on 6 matching bases in each. The DNA sequence is TGCAGTGCTAGTGCCTTGACGGGGGCCTTACTCTGGACCCAGTACTTC. This translates into CSASALTGALLWTQYF.